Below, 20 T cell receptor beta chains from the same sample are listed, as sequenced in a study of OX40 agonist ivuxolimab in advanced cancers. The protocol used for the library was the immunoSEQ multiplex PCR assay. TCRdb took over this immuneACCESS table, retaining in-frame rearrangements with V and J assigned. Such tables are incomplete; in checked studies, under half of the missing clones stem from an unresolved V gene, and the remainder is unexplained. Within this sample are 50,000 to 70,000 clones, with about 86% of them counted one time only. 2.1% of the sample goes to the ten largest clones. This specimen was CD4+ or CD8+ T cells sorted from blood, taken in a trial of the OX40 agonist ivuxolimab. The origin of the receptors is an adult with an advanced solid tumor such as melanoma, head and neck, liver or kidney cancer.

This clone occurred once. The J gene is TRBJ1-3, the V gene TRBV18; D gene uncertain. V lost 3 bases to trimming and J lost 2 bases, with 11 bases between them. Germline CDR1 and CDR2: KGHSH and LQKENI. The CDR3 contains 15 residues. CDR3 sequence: CASSPDGVAGNTIYF. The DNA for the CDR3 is TGTGCCAGCTCACCCGACGGGGTAGCTGGAAACACCATATATTTT. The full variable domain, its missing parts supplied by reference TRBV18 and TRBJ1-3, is NAGVMQNPRHLVRRRGQEARLRCSPMKGHSHVYWYRQLPEEGLKFMVYLQKENIIDESGMPKERFSAEFPKEGPSILRIQQVVRGDSAAYFCASSPDGVAGNTIYFGEGSWLTVV.

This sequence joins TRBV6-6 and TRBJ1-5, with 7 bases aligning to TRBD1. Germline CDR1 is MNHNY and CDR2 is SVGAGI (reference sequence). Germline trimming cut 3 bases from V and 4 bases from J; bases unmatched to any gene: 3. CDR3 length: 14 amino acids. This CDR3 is CASSYEGANQPQHF. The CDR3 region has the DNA TGTGCCAGCAGTTATGAGGGGGCGAATCAGCCCCAGCATTTT.

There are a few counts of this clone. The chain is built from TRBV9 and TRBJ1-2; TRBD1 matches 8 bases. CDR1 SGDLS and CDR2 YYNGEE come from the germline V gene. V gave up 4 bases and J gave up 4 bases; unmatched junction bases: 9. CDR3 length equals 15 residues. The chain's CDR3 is CASSPRTGNPYGYTF. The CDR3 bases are TGTGCCAGCAGCCCTCGGACAGGGAACCCCTATGGCTACACCTTC.

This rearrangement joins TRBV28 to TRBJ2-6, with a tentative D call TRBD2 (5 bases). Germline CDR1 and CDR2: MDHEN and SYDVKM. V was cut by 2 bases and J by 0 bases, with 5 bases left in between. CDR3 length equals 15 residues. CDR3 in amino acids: CASSLGSSGANVLTF. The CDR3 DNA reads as TGTGCCAGCAGTTTAGGGAGCTCTGGGGCCAACGTCCTGACTTTC.

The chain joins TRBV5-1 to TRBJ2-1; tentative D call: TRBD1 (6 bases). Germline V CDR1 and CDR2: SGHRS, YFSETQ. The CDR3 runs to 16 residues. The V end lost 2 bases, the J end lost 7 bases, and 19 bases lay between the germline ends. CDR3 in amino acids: CASSLENRVYENEQFF. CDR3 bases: TGCGCCAGCAGCTTAGAAAACAGGGTCTACGAAAATGAGCAGTTCTTC.

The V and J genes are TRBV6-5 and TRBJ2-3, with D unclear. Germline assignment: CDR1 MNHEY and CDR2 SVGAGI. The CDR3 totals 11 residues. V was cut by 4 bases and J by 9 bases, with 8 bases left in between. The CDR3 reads CASSSMSTQYF. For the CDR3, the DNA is TGTGCCAGCAGTTCCATGTCCACGCAGTATTTT.

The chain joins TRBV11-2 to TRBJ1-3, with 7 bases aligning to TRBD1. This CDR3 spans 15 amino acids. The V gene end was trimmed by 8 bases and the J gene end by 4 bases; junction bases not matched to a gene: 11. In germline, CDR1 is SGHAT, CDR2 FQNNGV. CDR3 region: CASPLARGRGNTIYF. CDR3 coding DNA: TGTGCCAGCCCCCTAGCAAGGGGGCGCGGAAACACCATATATTTT. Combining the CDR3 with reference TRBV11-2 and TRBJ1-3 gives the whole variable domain EAGVAQSPRYKIIEKRQSVAFWCNPISGHATLYWYQQILGQGPKLLIQFQNNGVVDDSQLPKDRFSAERLKGVDSTLKIQPAKLEDSAVYLCASPLARGRGNTIYFGEGSWLTVV.

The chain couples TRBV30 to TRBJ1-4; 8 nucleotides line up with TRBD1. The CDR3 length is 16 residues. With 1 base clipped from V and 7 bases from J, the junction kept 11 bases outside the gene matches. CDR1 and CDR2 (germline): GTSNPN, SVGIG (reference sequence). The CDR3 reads CAWSAFQGAEVEKLFF. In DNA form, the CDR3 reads TGTGCCTGGAGTGCCTTTCAGGGGGCCGAGGTTGAAAAACTGTTTTTT. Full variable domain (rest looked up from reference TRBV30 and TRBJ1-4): SQTIHQWPATLVQPVGSPLSLECTVEGTSNPNLYWYRQAAGRGLQLLFYSVGIGQISSEVPQNLSASRPQDRQFILSSKKLLLSDSGFYLCAWSAFQGAEVEKLFFGSGTQLSVL.

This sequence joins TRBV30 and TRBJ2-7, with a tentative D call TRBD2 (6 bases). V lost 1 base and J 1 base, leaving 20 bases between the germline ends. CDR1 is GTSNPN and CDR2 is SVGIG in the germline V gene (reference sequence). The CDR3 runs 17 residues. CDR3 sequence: CAWSAPLGRGLSYEQYF. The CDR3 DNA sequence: TGTGCCTGGAGTGCCCCCCTTGGGCGGGGCCTTTCCTACGAGCAGTACTTC.

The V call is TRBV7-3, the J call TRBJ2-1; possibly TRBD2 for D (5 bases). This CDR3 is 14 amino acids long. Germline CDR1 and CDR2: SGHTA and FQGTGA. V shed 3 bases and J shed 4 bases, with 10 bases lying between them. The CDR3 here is CASSFSSGYNEQFF. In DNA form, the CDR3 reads TGTGCCAGCAGCTTTTCGTCGGGGTACAATGAGCAGTTCTTC.

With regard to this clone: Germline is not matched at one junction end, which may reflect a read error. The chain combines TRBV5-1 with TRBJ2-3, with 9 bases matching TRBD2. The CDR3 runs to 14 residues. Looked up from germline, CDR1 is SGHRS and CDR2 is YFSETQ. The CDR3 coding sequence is TGCGCCAGCAGCCAAGGGACTAGCAGAGATACGCAGTATTTT. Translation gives CASSQGTSRDTQYF.

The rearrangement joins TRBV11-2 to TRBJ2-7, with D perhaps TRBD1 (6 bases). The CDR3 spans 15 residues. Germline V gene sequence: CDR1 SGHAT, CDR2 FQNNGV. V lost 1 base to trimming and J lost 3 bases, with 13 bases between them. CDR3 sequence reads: CASSLGVQGNYEQYF. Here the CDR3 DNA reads TGTGCCAGCAGCTTAGGGGTCCAGGGGAACTACGAGCAGTACTTC.

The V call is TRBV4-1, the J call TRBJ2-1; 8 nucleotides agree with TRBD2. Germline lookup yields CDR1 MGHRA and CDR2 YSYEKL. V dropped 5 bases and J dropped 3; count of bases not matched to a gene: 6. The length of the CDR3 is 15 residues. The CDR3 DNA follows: TGCGCCAGCAGCGGTGCGGGGGGATTCTACAATGAGCAGTTCTTC. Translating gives CASSGAGGFYNEQFF.

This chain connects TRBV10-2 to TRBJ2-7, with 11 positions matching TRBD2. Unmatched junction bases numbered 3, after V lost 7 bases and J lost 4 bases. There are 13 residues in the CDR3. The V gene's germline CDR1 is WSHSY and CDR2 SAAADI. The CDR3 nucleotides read TGCGCCAGCAAACTAGCGGGAGTGTACGAGCAGTACTTC. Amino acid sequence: CASKLAGVYEQYF.

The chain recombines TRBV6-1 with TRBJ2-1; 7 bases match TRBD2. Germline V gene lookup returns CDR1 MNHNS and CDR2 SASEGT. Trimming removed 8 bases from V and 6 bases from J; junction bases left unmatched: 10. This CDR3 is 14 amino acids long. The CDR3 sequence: CASAGWGGSNEQFF. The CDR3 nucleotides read TGTGCCAGCGCCGGTTGGGGCGGGAGCAATGAGCAGTTCTTC.

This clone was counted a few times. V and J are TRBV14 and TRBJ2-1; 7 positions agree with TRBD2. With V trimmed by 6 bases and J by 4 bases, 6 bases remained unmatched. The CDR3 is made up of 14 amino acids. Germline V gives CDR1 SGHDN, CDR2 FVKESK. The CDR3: CASSGGVSYNEQFF. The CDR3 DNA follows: TGTGCCAGCAGTGGGGGGGTTAGTTACAATGAGCAGTTCTTC.

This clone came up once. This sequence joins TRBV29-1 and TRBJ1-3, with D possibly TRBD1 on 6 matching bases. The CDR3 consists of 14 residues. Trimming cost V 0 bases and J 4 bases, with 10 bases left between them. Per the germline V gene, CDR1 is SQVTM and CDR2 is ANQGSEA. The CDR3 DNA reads TGCAGCGTTGAAGATCAGGGGAGGGGAAACACCATATATTTT. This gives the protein CSVEDQGRGNTIYF.

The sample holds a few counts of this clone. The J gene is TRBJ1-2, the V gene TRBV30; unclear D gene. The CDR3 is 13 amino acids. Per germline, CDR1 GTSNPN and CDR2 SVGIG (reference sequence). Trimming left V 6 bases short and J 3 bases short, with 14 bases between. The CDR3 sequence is CACPWRADYGYTF. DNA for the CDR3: TGTGCCTGCCCCTGGAGGGCAGACTATGGCTACACCTTC.

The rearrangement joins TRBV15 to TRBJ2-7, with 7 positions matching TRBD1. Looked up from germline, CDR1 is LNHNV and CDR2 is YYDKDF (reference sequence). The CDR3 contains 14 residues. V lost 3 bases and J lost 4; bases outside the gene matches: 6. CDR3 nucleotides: TGTGCCACCAGCAGGACAGGGTTCTCGTACGAGCAGTACTTC. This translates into CATSRTGFSYEQYF.

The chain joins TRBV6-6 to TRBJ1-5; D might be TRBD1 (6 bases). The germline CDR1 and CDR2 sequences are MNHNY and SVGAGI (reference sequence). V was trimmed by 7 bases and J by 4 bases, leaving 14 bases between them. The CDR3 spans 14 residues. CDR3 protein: CASNFGTPNQPQHF. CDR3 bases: TGTGCCAGCAATTTCGGGACACCTAATCAGCCCCAGCATTTT.